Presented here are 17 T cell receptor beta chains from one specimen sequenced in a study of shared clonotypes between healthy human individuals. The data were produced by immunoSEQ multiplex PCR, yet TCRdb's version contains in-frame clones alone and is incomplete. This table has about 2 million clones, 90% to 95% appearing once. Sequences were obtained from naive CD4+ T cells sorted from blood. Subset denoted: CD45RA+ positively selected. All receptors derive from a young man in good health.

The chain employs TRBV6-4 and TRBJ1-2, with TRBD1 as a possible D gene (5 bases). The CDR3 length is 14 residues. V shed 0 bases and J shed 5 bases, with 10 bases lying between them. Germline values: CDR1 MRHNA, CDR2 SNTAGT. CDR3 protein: CASSDSGDGYGYTF. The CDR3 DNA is TGTGCCAGCAGTGACTCAGGGGACGGGTATGGCTACACCTTC.

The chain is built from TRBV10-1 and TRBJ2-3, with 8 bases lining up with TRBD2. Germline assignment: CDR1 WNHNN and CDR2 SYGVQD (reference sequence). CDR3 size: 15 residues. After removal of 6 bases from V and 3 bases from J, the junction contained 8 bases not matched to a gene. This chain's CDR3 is CASSPTSVITDTQYF. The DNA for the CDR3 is TGCGCCAGCAGCCCGACTAGCGTGATAACAGATACGCAGTATTTT.

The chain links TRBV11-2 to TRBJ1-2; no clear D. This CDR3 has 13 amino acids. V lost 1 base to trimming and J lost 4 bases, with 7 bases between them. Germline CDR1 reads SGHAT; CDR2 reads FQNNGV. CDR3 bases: TGTGCCAGCAGCTTAGGGGGTGGCTATGGCTACACCTTC. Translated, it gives CASSLGGGYGYTF.

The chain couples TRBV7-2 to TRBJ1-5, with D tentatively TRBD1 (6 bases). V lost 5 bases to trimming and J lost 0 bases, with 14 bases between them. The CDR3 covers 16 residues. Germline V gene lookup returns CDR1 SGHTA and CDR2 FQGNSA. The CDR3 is CASSTTGPSSNQPQHF. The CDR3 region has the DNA TGTGCCAGCAGCACCACAGGGCCAAGTAGCAATCAGCCCCAGCATTTT.

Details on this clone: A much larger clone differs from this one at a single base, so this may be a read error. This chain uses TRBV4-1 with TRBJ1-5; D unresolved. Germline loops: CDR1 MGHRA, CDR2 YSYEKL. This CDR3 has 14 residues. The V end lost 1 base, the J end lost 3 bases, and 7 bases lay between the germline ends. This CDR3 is CASSQGRVNQPQHF. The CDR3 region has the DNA TGCGCCAGCAGCCAAGGACGGGTCAATCAGCCCCAGCATTTT.

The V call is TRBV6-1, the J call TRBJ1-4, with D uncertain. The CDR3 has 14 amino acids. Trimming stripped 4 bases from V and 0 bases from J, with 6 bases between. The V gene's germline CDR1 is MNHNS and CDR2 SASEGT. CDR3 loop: CASSVRATNEKLFF. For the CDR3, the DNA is TGTGCCAGCAGTGTCCGGGCAACTAATGAAAAACTGTTTTTT.

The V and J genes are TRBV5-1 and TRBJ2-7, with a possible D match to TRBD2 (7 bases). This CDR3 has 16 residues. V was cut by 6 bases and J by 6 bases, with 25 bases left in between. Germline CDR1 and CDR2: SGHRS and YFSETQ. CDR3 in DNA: TGCGCCAGCAACAAAGGGACGGCGGGGGCATGGGCCGAGCAGTACTTC. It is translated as CASNKGTAGAWAEQYF. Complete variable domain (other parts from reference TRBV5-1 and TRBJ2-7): KAGVTQTPRYLIKTRGQQVTLSCSPISGHRSVSWYQQTPGQGLQFLFEYFSETQRNKGNFPGRFSGRQFSNSRSEMNVSTLELGDSALYLCASNKGTAGAWAEQYFGPGTRLTVT.

CDR3 nucleotide sequence: TGTGCCAGCAGTTACTCCATGGGGCAAGAGACCCAGTACTTC. It yields the protein CASSYSMGQETQYF. The chain carries TRBV6-5 and TRBJ2-5; D is undetermined. The CDR3 length is 14 residues. Germline lookup yields CDR1 MNHEY and CDR2 SVGAGI. Trimming removed 0 bases at V and 2 bases at J, with 7 bases between.

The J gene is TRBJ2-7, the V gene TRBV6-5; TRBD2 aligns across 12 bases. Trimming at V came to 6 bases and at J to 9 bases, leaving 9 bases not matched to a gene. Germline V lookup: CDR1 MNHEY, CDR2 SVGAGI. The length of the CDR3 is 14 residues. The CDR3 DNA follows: TGTGCCAGCAGAAAAGCTAGCGGGGGGGCCGGGCAGTACTTC. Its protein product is CASRKASGGAGQYF.

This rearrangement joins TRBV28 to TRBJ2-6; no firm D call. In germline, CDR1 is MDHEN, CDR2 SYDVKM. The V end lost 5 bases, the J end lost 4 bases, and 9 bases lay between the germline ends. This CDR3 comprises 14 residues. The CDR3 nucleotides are TGTGCCAGCAGTCCACCTTTAGGGGCCAACGTCCTGACTTTC. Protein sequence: CASSPPLGANVLTF. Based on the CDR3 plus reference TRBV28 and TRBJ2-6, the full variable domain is DVKVTQSSRYLVKRTGEKVFLECVQDMDHENMFWYRQDPGLGLRLIYFSYDVKMKEKGDIPEGYSVSREKKERFSLILESASTNQTSMYLCASSPPLGANVLTFGAGSRLTVL.

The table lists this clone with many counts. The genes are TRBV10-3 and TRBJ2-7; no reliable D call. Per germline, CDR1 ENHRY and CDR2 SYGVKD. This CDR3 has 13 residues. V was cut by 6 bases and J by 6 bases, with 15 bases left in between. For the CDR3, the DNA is TGTGCCATCAGAACCGGGCCTTCCGCCGAGCAGTACTTC. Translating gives CAIRTGPSAEQYF.

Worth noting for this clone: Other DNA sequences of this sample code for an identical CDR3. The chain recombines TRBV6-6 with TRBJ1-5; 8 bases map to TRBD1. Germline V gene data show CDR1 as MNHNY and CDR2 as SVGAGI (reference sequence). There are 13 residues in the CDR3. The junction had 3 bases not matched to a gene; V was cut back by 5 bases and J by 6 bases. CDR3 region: CASSGQGSQPQHF. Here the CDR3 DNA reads TGTGCCAGCAGTGGACAGGGTAGTCAGCCCCAGCATTTT.

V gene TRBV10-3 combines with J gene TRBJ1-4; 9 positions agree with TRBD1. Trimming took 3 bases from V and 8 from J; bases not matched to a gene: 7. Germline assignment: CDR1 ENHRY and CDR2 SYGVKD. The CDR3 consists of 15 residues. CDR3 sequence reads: CAISDTGGAREKLFF. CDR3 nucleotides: TGTGCCATCAGTGACACAGGGGGCGCTCGGGAAAAACTGTTTTTT.

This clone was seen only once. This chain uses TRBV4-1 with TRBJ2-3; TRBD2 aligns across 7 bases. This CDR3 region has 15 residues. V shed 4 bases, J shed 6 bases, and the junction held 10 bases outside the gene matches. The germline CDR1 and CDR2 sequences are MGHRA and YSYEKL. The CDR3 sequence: CASSRGGAGGDTQYF. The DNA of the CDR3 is TGCGCCAGCAGCCGGGGAGGGGCCGGAGGGGATACGCAGTATTTT.

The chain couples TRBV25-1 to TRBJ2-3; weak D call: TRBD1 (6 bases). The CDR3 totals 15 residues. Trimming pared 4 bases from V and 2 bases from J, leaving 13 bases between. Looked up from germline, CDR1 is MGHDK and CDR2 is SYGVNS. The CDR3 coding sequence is TGTGCCAGCAGTGGCCGGACAGTGATCACAGATACGCAGTATTTT. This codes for CASSGRTVITDTQYF.

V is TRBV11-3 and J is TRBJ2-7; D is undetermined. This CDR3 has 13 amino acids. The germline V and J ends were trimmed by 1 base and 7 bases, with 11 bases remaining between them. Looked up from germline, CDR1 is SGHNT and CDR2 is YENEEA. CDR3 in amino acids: CASSLGQPTEQYF. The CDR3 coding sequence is TGTGCCAGCAGCTTAGGGCAGCCCACTGAGCAGTACTTC.

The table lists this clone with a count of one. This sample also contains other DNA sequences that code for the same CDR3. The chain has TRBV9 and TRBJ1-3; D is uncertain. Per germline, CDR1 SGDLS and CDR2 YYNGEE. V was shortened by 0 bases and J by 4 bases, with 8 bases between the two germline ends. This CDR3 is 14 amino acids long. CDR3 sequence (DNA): TGTGCCAGCAGCGTAGGATCTCTGGGAAACACCATATATTTT. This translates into CASSVGSLGNTIYF. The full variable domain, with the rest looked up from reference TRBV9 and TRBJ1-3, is DSGVTQTPKHLITATGQRVTLRCSPRSGDLSVYWYQQSLDQGLQFLIQYYNGEERAKGNILERFSAQQFPDLHSELNLSSLELGDSALYFCASSVGSLGNTIYFGEGSWLTVV.